This T cell receptor beta chain was identified during a study of graft-versus-host responses after intestinal transplantation. Study in general: Induction with anti-thymocyte globulin, then tacrolimus and steroids for roughly 3 years, was given to all recipients. Study findings and constraints: With peak circulating GvH clone levels came an association with early post-transplant HvG declines.

Assay used: immunoSEQ multiplex PCR; TCRdb lists only in-frame clones, some missing. The table has 90,000 to 100,000 clones, around 86% seen once. A word on this clone: The antigen is unknown.

This CDR3 has 14 amino acids. Trimming took 2 bases from V and 0 from J; bases not matched to a gene: 0. Germline V gene sequence: CDR1 MNHNY, CDR2 SVGAGI (reference sequence). Material: PBMCs, obtained 255 days after intestinal transplant. The chain has TRBV6-6 and TRBJ2-5; TRBD1 agrees at 7 bases. The origin of this receptor is a human patient who received an intestinal transplant, so some T cells may come from the graft donor. The CDR3 loop is CASSYQGDQETQYF. In DNA, the CDR3 is TGTGCCAGCAGTTACCAGGGGGACCAAGAGACCCAGTACTTC.